This T cell receptor (beta chain) comes out of a study of radiotherapy plus CTLA-4 blockade in lung cancer. Study-level findings and limits: Alongside interferon-beta, early blood T cell clone dynamics were reportedly the best predictor of response.

As concerns this clone: Its specificity is not known.

Data came from immunoSEQ multiplex PCR; TCRdb stores just in-frame clones and leaves some out. The sample records tens of thousands of clones, 70% being singletons. Germline values: CDR1 MGHRA, CDR2 YSYEKL. This CDR3 region has 12 residues. V shed 1 base and J shed 7 bases, with 7 bases lying between them. Sequenced here: peripheral blood, sampled from a patient treated with radiotherapy plus ipilimumab. This clonotype was obtained from a human donor with non-small cell lung cancer who had stable disease on radiotherapy plus ipilimumab. The gene calls are TRBV4-1 and TRBJ1-2; D is ambiguous. CDR3 loop: CASSQGSSGYTF. The CDR3 coding sequence is TGCGCCAGCAGCCAAGGGTCTAGTGGCTACACCTTC.